These 23 T cell receptor beta chains were sequenced from one sample in a study of blood T cell repertoires in COVID-19. Repertoires were generated with immunoSEQ multiplex PCR, while TCRdb's copy carries only in-frame clones and drops some. There are roughly 460,000 clones in the sample; around 90% occur only once, and roughly 0.87% lies in the top ten. Sequenced sample: peripheral blood. Source of these receptors: a young man with COVID-19, enrolled during active disease.

The rearrangement uses TRBV7-9 and TRBJ2-2; D not certain. The CDR3 length is 17 residues. Trimming removed 0 bases from V and 6 bases from J, with 17 bases in between. The germline V gene has CDR1 SEHNR and CDR2 FQNEAQ (reference sequence). CDR3 in amino acids: CASSLAHQTLIPGELFF. As DNA, the CDR3 is TGTGCCAGCAGCTTAGCGCACCAGACTCTGATCCCCGGGGAGCTGTTTTTT.

The chain joins TRBV7-3 to TRBJ2-1; 7 bases match TRBD1. Germline CDR1 reads SGHTA; CDR2 reads FQGTGA. Losses at the gene ends were 5 bases for V and 1 base for J; bases not matched to a gene: 5. This CDR3 contains 15 residues. CDR3 sequence reads: CASSEGTVSYNEQFF. The CDR3 DNA is TGTGCCAGCAGCGAAGGGACAGTTTCCTACAATGAGCAGTTCTTC.

The V gene is TRBV11-2, the J gene TRBJ2-7; a weak D match, TRBD2 (6 bases). V was cut by 5 bases and J by 2 bases, with 10 bases left in between. CDR1 and CDR2 from the germline V gene are SGHAT and FQNNGV. The CDR3 has 13 residues. As DNA, the CDR3 is TGTGCCAGCAGCGAACGACTAGCCTACGAGCAGTACTTC. Translating gives CASSERLAYEQYF.

The chain employs TRBV2 and TRBJ2-1; TRBD2 agrees at 7 bases. Looked up from germline, CDR1 is SNHLY and CDR2 is FYNNEI. The CDR3 contains 17 residues. Losses at the gene ends were 4 bases for V and 0 bases for J; bases not matched to a gene: 9. The CDR3 spells CASSVGGTSFSYNEQFF. CDR3 in DNA: TGTGCCAGCAGTGTGGGAGGGACGTCCTTCTCCTACAATGAGCAGTTCTTC.

This chain connects TRBV5-1 to TRBJ2-3; D uncertain. Germline V gives CDR1 SGHRS, CDR2 YFSETQ. The V gene lost 4 bases and the J gene lost 0 bases, with 9 bases spanning the gap. The CDR3 is 14 residues long. CDR3 nucleotide sequence: TGCGCCAGCAGCAAGGAGACGAGCACAGATACGCAGTATTTT. Its protein is CASSKETSTDTQYF.

V and J are TRBV24-1 and TRBJ2-2, with a possible D match to TRBD1 (6 bases). V lost 11 bases and J 3 bases, leaving 12 bases between the germline ends. CDR1 is KGHDR and CDR2 is SFDVKD in the germline V gene. The length of the CDR3 is 13 residues. CDR3 amino acids: CASRQEDTGELFF. In DNA, the CDR3 is TGTGCCAGTCGACAGGAGGACACCGGGGAGCTGTTTTTT.

This chain uses TRBV9 with TRBJ2-1, with 7 bases aligning to TRBD1. The CDR3 is 15 amino acids. Trimming cost V 5 bases and J 4 bases; bases outside gene matches: 9. Germline V gene sequence: CDR1 SGDLS, CDR2 YYNGEE. CDR3 loop: CASSLGTVLYNEQFF. CDR3 bases: TGTGCCAGCAGTCTCGGGACAGTTCTATACAATGAGCAGTTCTTC. Based on the CDR3 plus reference TRBV9 and TRBJ2-1, the full variable domain is DSGVTQTPKHLITATGQRVTLRCSPRSGDLSVYWYQQSLDQGLQFLIQYYNGEERAKGNILERFSAQQFPDLHSELNLSSLELGDSALYFCASSLGTVLYNEQFFGPGTRLTVL.

The chain carries TRBV30 and TRBJ2-1, with 11 bases fitting TRBD2. The V and J ends lost 3 bases and 8 bases, in that order; junction bases with no gene match: 3. The CDR3 has 13 amino acids. Per germline, CDR1 GTSNPN and CDR2 SVGIG (reference sequence). The CDR3 is CAWSLAGGDEQFF. DNA for the CDR3: TGTGCCTGGAGCCTAGCGGGAGGTGATGAGCAGTTCTTC.

This rearrangement joins TRBV30 to TRBJ1-1; perhaps TRBD1 as D (6 bases). CDR1 is GTSNPN and CDR2 is SVGIG in the germline V gene (reference sequence). Trimming took off 4 bases at V and 0 bases at J, with 9 bases between the two ends. This CDR3 has 13 amino acids. DNA of the CDR3: TGTGCCTGGACCACAGGGCTGAACACTGAAGCTTTCTTT. This gives the protein CAWTTGLNTEAFF.

The chain couples TRBV5-1 to TRBJ2-5; the D is unclear. The CDR3 is 12 amino acids. The germline CDR1 and CDR2 sequences are SGHRS and YFSETQ. The V end was cut by 4 bases, the J end by 5 bases, with 9 bases between. The CDR3 DNA follows: TGCGCCAGCAGCGCAGGCCGGGAGACCCAGTACTTC. Translating gives CASSAGRETQYF.

This rearrangement joins TRBV5-1 to TRBJ1-1; a weak D match, TRBD1 (5 bases). This CDR3 contains 14 residues. The V and J ends lost 1 base and 2 bases respectively, with 9 bases between them. Germline V gene sequence: CDR1 SGHRS, CDR2 YFSETQ. The CDR3 is CASSLQGRNTEAFF. The CDR3 coding sequence is TGCGCCAGCAGCTTGCAGGGTCGTAACACTGAAGCTTTCTTT.

The chain recombines TRBV4-1 with TRBJ2-4; TRBD2 matches 16 bases. Germline V lookup: CDR1 MGHRA, CDR2 YSYEKL. The CDR3 is 18 residues long. V lost 4 bases to trimming and J lost 1 base; unmatched junction nucleotides: 4. DNA of the CDR3: TGCGCCAGCAGCCCGGGACTAGCGGGGGGGCAGGCCAAAAACATTCAGTACTTC. This translates into CASSPGLAGGQAKNIQYF.

The CDR3 loop is CASSTTGEETQYF. CDR3 coding DNA: TGCGCCAGCAGTACGACAGGAGAAGAGACCCAGTACTTC. The chain joins TRBV5-1 to TRBJ2-5; the D gene is possibly TRBD1 (6 bases). Germline lookup yields CDR1 SGHRS and CDR2 YFSETQ. The CDR3 has 13 amino acids. V was pared by 5 bases and J by 3 bases, with 11 bases between.

This clone was seen more than once but under ten times. The rearrangement links TRBV6-5 to TRBJ2-7, with D uncertain. The CDR3 is 13 residues long. Germline V CDR1 and CDR2: MNHEY, SVGAGI. V lost 2 bases and J 4 bases, leaving 9 bases between the germline ends. The chain's CDR3 is CASSYNSGYEQYF. Here the CDR3 DNA reads TGTGCCAGCAGTTACAATTCGGGTTACGAGCAGTACTTC.

The chain employs TRBV7-8 and TRBJ1-6; TRBD1 is a possible D gene (5 bases). Looked up from germline, CDR1 is SGHVS and CDR2 is FQNEAQ. This CDR3 region has 16 residues. With 5 bases removed from V and 0 bases from J, the gap between germline ends came to 11 bases. In DNA, the CDR3 is TGTGCCAGCAGCACAAGACAGAGCTCCTATAATTCACCCCTCCACTTT. Residues: CASSTRQSSYNSPLHF.

Concerning this clone: Other DNA sequences in this sample translate to the same CDR3. V is TRBV7-9 and J is TRBJ1-1; tentative D call: TRBD1 (5 bases). Trimming shortened V by 5 bases and J by 5 bases, and 9 bases separated the two germline ends. The CDR3 length is 12 residues. Germline V CDR1 and CDR2: SEHNR, FQNEAQ (reference sequence). The CDR3 here is CASSPGGTEAFF. Here the CDR3 DNA reads TGTGCCAGCAGCCCCGGGGGGACTGAAGCTTTCTTT.

This chain links TRBV5-4 with TRBJ2-1, with 7 bases identical to TRBD1. V shed 5 bases and J 4 bases; nucleotides not matched to a gene: 9. CDR1 is SGHNT, CDR2 YYREEE, per germline (reference sequence). The CDR3 is 15 residues long. CDR3 sequence: CASRTGTEIYNEQFF. CDR3 DNA: TGTGCCAGCAGGACCGGGACAGAGATTTACAATGAGCAGTTCTTC.

The chain employs TRBV6-6 and TRBJ1-5; a weak D match, TRBD1 (5 bases). Germline V gene lookup returns CDR1 MNHNY and CDR2 SVGAGI (reference sequence). V lost 2 bases to trimming and J lost 5 bases, with 7 bases between them. CDR3 size: 13 residues. CDR3 coding DNA: TGTGCCAGCAGTTACGCGGGGGATCAGCCCCAGCATTTT. Its translation: CASSYAGDQPQHF.

V is TRBV6-1 and J is TRBJ2-7; the match to TRBD2 covers 7 bases. Germline CDR1 is MNHNS and CDR2 is SASEGT. This CDR3 contains 14 residues. Germline trimming cut 2 bases from V and 3 bases from J; bases unmatched to any gene: 4. The CDR3 is CASSETAGDYEQYF. CDR3 DNA sequence: TGTGCCAGCAGTGAAACGGCGGGAGACTACGAGCAGTACTTC.

The chain employs TRBV7-9 and TRBJ1-1, with D unresolved. The CDR3 extends over 12 amino acids. The germline V gene has CDR1 SEHNR and CDR2 FQNEAQ (reference sequence). V was cut by 5 bases and J by 5 bases, with 9 bases left in between. The CDR3 DNA follows: TGTGCCAGCAGCCTAAGAGGGACTGAAGCTTTCTTT. The encoded protein is CASSLRGTEAFF.

CDR3 coding DNA: TGTGCCAGCTTAGGGGACTACGAGCAGTACTTC. It specifies CASLGDYEQYF. The chain carries TRBV11-2 and TRBJ2-7, with D perhaps matching TRBD1 (5 bases). The CDR3 runs to 11 residues. The V and J ends lost 8 bases and 3 bases respectively, with 8 bases between them. Germline-derived CDR1 and CDR2 are SGHAT and FQNNGV.

The V gene is TRBV5-1, the J gene TRBJ2-4; 7 nucleotides agree with TRBD2. The CDR3 is 15 amino acids. Germline trimming cut 0 bases from V and 3 bases from J; bases unmatched to any gene: 3. Germline V gene data show CDR1 as SGHRS and CDR2 as YFSETQ. This chain's CDR3 is CASSLETSLKNIQYF. The CDR3 nucleotides are TGCGCCAGCAGCTTGGAGACTAGCCTCAAAAACATTCAGTACTTC.

The V and J genes are TRBV18 and TRBJ1-1, with a weak D call TRBD1 (6 bases). Germline V CDR1 and CDR2: KGHSH, LQKENI. The CDR3 spans 15 residues. V lost 3 bases to trimming and J lost 0 bases, with 11 bases between them. CDR3 sequence reads: CASSPPGHMNTEAFF. The CDR3 nucleotides are TGTGCCAGCTCACCCCCGGGACACATGAACACTGAAGCTTTCTTT.